The T cell receptor beta chain under discussion was sequenced for a study of blood T cell repertoires in COVID-19. Looked up from germline, CDR1 is LGHDT and CDR2 is YNNKEL (reference sequence). The junction had 14 bases not matched to a gene; V was cut back by 0 bases and J by 0 bases. This CDR3 comprises 21 residues. The table came from immunoSEQ multiplex PCR; TCRdb's copy has only in-frame clones and leaves some out. The sample lists around 53,000 clones; over 90% were seen once. The sample taken for sequencing was peripheral blood. This sequence joins TRBV3-1 (or the pseudogene TRBV3-2) and TRBJ2-1, with TRBD2 matching 10 bases. The sequence was collected from a human donor in a cohort sampled during active COVID-19. CDR3 loop: CASSQDRGGVLAGNSYNEQFF. CDR3 bases: TGTGCCAGCAGCCAAGATCGGGGAGGGGTACTAGCGGGGAACTCCTACAATGAGCAGTTCTTC.